This T cell receptor (beta chain) was identified during a study of shared clonotypes between healthy human individuals. Profiling relied on immunoSEQ multiplex PCR, and the TCRdb table lists in-frame clones only, not all of them. The sample has approximately 2,200,000 clones; about 93% are singletons. Naive CD8 cells were CD45RO-negative, positively selected for CCR7, excluding terminally differentiated effector memory CD45RA+ cells. Germline V gene sequence: CDR1 MNHEY, CDR2 SMNVEV (reference sequence). The V and J ends lost 4 bases and 9 bases respectively, with 13 bases between them. This CDR3 is built from 13 residues.

This clonotype was sampled from a man younger than 30 in good health. Some clones in this sample may be carry-over from other donors' samples. The J gene is TRBJ2-1, the V gene TRBV27; no clear D. The sample comprised naive CD8+ T cells from PBMCs. CDR3 in amino acids: CASSYGPPVEQFF. The CDR3, as DNA: TGTGCCAGCAGTTACGGGCCCCCCGTTGAGCAGTTCTTC.